Listed below are T cell receptor beta chains from one sample, sequenced in a study of blood T cells in healthy people across ages. A single record per CDR3 protein comes from TCRdb applying MiXCR to the 5' RACE reads. The sample carries around 800,000 distinct CDR3 sequences, approximately 55% recorded once. The sequenced sample consisted of blood. These receptors all come from a man older than 75 in good health. The CDR3 runs from the conserved cysteine through the conserved F or W. For some rows the clone size is stated as once, few or many, or as a class when expanded; others skip it.

J gene | clone size | V gene | CDR3 protein
TRBJ2-5 | NA | TRBV2 | CASGRDSLGETQYF
TRBJ2-1 | NA | TRBV5-1 | CASSWGVPTENEQFF
TRBJ1-2 | few | TRBV6-5 | CASSYTQGYAYGYTF
TRBJ2-7 | NA | TRBV5-4 | CASSRDREQYF
TRBJ2-3 | many | TRBV6-5 | CASSYGGSTDTQYF
TRBJ2-5 | once | TRBV20-1 | CSATSASGQQETQYF
TRBJ2-1 | NA | TRBV20-1 | CSAREAGFPNNEQFF
TRBJ2-5 | many | TRBV29-1 | CSAGGETQYF
TRBJ2-5 | NA | TRBV25-1 | CASSDRQTQYF
TRBJ2-2 | NA | TRBV10-3 | CAIRATPTGELFF
TRBJ1-4 | NA | TRBV5-1 | CASSLLDSGEKLFF
TRBJ2-6 | few | TRBV25-1 | CASSGHSGANVLTF
TRBJ2-7 | NA | TRBV5-5 | CASSLVGGRSSYEQYF
TRBJ1-5 | NA | TRBV3-1 | CASSQGRVGPSPQHF
TRBJ1-1 | once | TRBV3-1 | CASSLTGRGNTEAFF
TRBJ1-2 | few | TRBV4-1 | CASSYSLGGYTF
TRBJ2-7 | NA | TRBV9 | CASSPLGRNSYEQYF
TRBJ2-5 | NA | TRBV9 | CANTSGTSGRAEQYF
TRBJ1-2 | NA | TRBV2 | CASSDRARRIDYGYTF
TRBJ2-5 | few | TRBV27 | CASSHPKETQYF
TRBJ2-7 | NA | TRBV4-2 | CASSPNPGQGYEQYF
TRBJ2-1 | NA | TRBV20-1 | CSARDLTRANEQFF
TRBJ2-1 | NA | TRBV12-3/TRBV12-4 | CASSLGGRVPNEQFF
NA | NA | TRBV9 | CASSPRGSETYEQYF
TRBJ2-1 | few | TRBV20-1 | CSAQREGYNEQFF
TRBJ2-3 | NA | TRBV20-1 | CSAQQGASTDTQYF
TRBJ1-3 | NA | TRBV20-1 | CSAREGRTGNTIYF
TRBJ2-4 | NA | TRBV2 | CASSKGLATPREQYF
TRBJ2-5 | NA | TRBV24-1 | CATSDPRLRAQYF
TRBJ2-4 | NA | TRBV3-1 | CASQPGGQQRLGKNIQYF
TRBJ2-1 | NA | TRBV6-5 | CASSYPGLAYNEQFF
TRBJ1-2 | once | TRBV7-2 | CASSPPGQGVGYGYTF
TRBJ2-1 | NA | TRBV11-2 | CASSHLGSGWENNEQFF
TRBJ2-5 | NA | TRBV30 | CAWSDGLAGARETQYF
TRBJ2-2 | once | TRBV5-1 | CASSFASLELFF
TRBJ2-3 | NA | TRBV5-1 | CASLRTGGNGDTQYF
TRBJ1-4 | NA | TRBV5-3 | CASTSSGTANEKLFF
TRBJ2-3 | NA | TRBV27 | CASSLGWADTQYF
TRBJ2-1 | NA | TRBV7-2 | CASSLRREDEQFF
TRBJ1-2 | NA | TRBV20-1 | CSASNYRAQHYGYTF
TRBJ2-1 | once | TRBV6-2/TRBV6-3 | CASSYPGGIYEQFF